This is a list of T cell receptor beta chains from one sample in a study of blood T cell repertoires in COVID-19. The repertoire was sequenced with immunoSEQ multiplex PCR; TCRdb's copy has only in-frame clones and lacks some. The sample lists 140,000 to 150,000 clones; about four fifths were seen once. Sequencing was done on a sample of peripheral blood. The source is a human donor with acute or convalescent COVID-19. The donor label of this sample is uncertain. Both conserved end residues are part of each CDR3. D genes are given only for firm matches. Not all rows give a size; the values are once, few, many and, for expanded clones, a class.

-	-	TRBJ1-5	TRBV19	TGTGCCAGTAGTAATGGCGGCGGGTATGGCAATCAGCCCCAGCATTTT	CASSNGGGYGNQPQHF
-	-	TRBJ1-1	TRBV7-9	TGTGCCAGCAGCAAAAACGGGATTAACACTGAAGCTTTCTTT	CASSKNGINTEAFF
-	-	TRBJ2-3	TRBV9	TGTGCCAGCGGGGCGGGGAGCACAGATACGCAGTATTTT	CASGAGSTDTQYF
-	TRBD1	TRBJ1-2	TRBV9	TGTGCCAGCAGCTCCGGACAGGCAGATGGCTACACCTTC	CASSSGQADGYTF
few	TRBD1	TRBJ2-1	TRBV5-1	TGCGCCAGCAGCTTGGGACAGGGGACGAATGAGCAGTTCTTC	CASSLGQGTNEQFF
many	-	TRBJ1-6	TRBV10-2	TGCGCCAGCAGTGAGTCGAACAGGGTGAATTCACCCCTCCACTTT	CASSESNRVNSPLHF
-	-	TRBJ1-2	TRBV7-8	TGTGCCAGCAGCTTAGCGCGGGGGAGCTATGGCTACACCTTC	CASSLARGSYGYTF
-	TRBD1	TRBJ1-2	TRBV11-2	TGTGCCAGCAGCCCCTCGGGACAGTCATATGTTGACTACACCTTC	CASSPSGQSYVDYTF
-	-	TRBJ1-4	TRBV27	TGTGCCAGCCGGACACGTCAAAATGAAAAACTGTTTTTT	CASRTRQNEKLFF
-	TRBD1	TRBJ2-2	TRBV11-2	TGTGCCAGCGTGGGAGTGGGACAGGGGGCGTACACCGGGGAGCTGTTTTTT	CASVGVGQGAYTGELFF
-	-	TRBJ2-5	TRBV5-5	TGTGCCAGTTCCGGGGACCAAGAGACCCAGTACTTC	CASSGDQETQYF
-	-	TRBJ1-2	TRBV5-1	TGCGCCAGCAGCCCTGGACAGCCAGGGGTTTATGGCTACACCTTC	CASSPGQPGVYGYTF
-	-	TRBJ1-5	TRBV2	TGTGCCATTTCCCGGGGGGGAGAGCCCCAGCATTTT	CAISRGGEPQHF
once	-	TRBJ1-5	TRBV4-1	TGCGCCAGCAGCCAAGATCCCGGGGGAAGCGGCAATCAGCCCCAGCATTTT	CASSQDPGGSGNQPQHF
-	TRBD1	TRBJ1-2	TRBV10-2	TGCGCCAGCTGGGCAGGGGGCAATGGCTACACCTTC	CASWAGGNGYTF
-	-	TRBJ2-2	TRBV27	TGTGCCAGCAGTTGGGGCAGAGTTAACACCGGGGAGCTGTTTTTT	CASSWGRVNTGELFF
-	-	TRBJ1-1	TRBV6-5	TGTGCCAGCAGACAGAACACTGAAGCTTTCTTT	CASRQNTEAFF
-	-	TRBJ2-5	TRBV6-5	TGTGCCAGCAGTTTTCTTGGGGGGAAGACCCAGTACTTC	CASSFLGGKTQYF
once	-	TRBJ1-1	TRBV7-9	TGTGCCAGCAGCTTCTGGAGTACTAACACTGAAGCTTTCTTT	CASSFWSTNTEAFF
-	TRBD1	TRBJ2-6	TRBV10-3	TGTGCCATCAGGGGACAGGGGACCGGGGCCAACGTCCTGACTTTC	CAIRGQGTGANVLTF
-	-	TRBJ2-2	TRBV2	TGTGCCAGCTGGGACTTGGGGGGCACCGGGGAGCTGTTTTTT	CASWDLGGTGELFF
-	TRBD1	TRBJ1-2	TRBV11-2	TGTGCCAGCAGCCAAGCAGGGACAGGGGGCGCCGACTATGGCTACACCTTC	CASSQAGTGGADYGYTF
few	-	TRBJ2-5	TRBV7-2	TGTGCCAGCAGCTTAAGTCGGCCCTCAGGGACCCAGTACTTC	CASSLSRPSGTQYF
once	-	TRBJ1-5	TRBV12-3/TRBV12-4	TGTGCCTCCCGAGCAGGGCCAAATCAGCCCCAGCATTTT	CASRAGPNQPQHF
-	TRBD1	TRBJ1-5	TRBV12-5	TGTGCTAGTGGTACTACCGGGACAGAAAATCAGCCCCAGCATTTT	CASGTTGTENQPQHF
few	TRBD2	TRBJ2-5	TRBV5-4	TGTGCCAGCAGCTTGGCCGGACTAGCGGGGGGGTTAGAGACCCAGTACTTC	CASSLAGLAGGLETQYF
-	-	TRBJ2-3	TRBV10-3	TGTGCCATCAAAATCGCGGATACGCAGTATTTT	CAIKIADTQYF
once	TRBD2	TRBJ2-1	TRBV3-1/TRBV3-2	TGTGCCAGCAAAGCGGGGGGGGCCATTGAGCAGTTCTTC	CASKAGGAIEQFF
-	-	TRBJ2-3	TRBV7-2	TGTGCCAGCATCCTATATCACACAGATACGCAGTATTTT	CASILYHTDTQYF
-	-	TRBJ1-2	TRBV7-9	TGTGCCAGCAGCTTAGAGTTCAGGCCCCCTGGCTATGGCTACACCTTC	CASSLEFRPPGYGYTF
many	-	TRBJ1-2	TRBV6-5	TGTGCCAGCAGTCCCGGCAGGGTGGGAAATGGCTACACCTTC	CASSPGRVGNGYTF
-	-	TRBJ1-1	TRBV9	TGTGCCAGCAGCTCTCAGGGCGGGGGCAGAGGACGCACTGAAGCTTTCTTT	CASSSQGGGRGRTEAFF
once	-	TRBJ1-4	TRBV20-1	TGCAGTGCTAGTTCTGAGGGGGTCCCGGAAAAACTGTTTTTT	CSASSEGVPEKLFF
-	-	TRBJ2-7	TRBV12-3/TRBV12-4	TGTGCCAGCAGTTCAGGGCTGGGAGAGCAGTACTTC	CASSSGLGEQYF
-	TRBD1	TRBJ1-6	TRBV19	TGTGCCAGTAGTGGCCGGACAGGGTTCAATAATTCACCCCTCCACTTT	CASSGRTGFNNSPLHF
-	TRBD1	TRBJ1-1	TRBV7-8	TGTGCCAGCAGCTTAATGCAGGGGGCTGGCGGCACTGAAGCTTTCTTT	CASSLMQGAGGTEAFF
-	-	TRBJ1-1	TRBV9	TGTGCCAGCAGCGGGCGGACGAGCGGCACTGAAGCTTTCTTT	CASSGRTSGTEAFF
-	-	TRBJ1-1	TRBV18	TGTGCCAGCTCATCCCCGATGCGTCCCTCGCGGAACACTGAAGCTTTCTTT	CASSSPMRPSRNTEAFF
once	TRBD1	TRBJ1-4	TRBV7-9	TGTGCCAGCAGCGAGACAGGGGCGGTTGCCCCAACTAATGAAAAACTGTTTTTT	CASSETGAVAPTNEKLFF
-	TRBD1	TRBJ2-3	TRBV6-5	TGTGCCAGCAGTTACTCGCAGGGGGTGACAACAGATACGCAGTATTTT	CASSYSQGVTTDTQYF
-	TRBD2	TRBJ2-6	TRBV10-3	TGTGCCACTTCGGGAGGGCTCAGCTCTGGGGCCAACGTCCTGACTTTC	CATSGGLSSGANVLTF
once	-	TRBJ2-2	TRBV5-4	TGTGCCAGCAGCCCCCGACAGGGGGAGCTGTTTTTT	CASSPRQGELFF
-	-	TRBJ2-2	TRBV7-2	TGTGCCAGCAGCTTACTAGGGGTAACCGGGGAGCTGTTTTTT	CASSLLGVTGELFF
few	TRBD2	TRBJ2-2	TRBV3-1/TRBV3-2	TGTGCCAGCTCCTTGGGAGCGGGGGCCGGGGAGCTGTTTTTT	CASSLGAGAGELFF
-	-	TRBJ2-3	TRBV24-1	TGTGCCACAAACCGGGGGTCTGGAGATACGCAGTATTTT	CATNRGSGDTQYF
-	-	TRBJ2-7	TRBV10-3	TGTGCCATCAGTGAGTCTCTAAGCTACGAGCAGTACTTC	CAISESLSYEQYF
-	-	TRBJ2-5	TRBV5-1	TGCGCCAGCAGCTTCTTTGGACAGACGGAGACCCAGTACTTC	CASSFFGQTETQYF
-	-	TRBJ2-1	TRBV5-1	TGCGCCAGCAGCTTGCCAGGGTATGAGCAGTTCTTC	CASSLPGYEQFF
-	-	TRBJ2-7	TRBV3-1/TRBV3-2	TGTGCCAGCAGCCCTGGCCCACTAAGCCCCTACGAGCAGTACTTC	CASSPGPLSPYEQYF
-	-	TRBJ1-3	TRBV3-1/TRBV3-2	TGTGCCAGCAGTTCTCAGGGTTACGGAAACACCATATATTTT	CASSSQGYGNTIYF
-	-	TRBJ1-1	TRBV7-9	TGTGCCAGCAGCTCCCCACAGAACACTGAAGCTTTCTTT	CASSSPQNTEAFF
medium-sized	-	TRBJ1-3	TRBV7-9	TGTGCCAGCAGAGGGGCCAGCCACTCTGGAAACACCATATATTTT	CASRGASHSGNTIYF
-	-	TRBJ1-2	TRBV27	TGTGCCAGCAGTCTTCAACCAGGGGTTCATGGCTACACCTTC	CASSLQPGVHGYTF
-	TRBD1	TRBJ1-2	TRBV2	TGTGCCAGCACCTGGGGCTGGGACAGCCGGGGCTACACCTTC	CASTWGWDSRGYTF
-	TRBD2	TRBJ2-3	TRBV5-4	TGTGCCAGCAGCTTGAAGCGGGGGGGCCGGACAGATACGCAGTATTTT	CASSLKRGGRTDTQYF